The following is a TCR beta chain sequence with its context. The entry originates in a study of early T cells in non-severe SARS-CoV-2 infection. Study background: Sequenced material consisted of bulk RNA (from unsorted whole blood), and chains were unpaired.

A single record per CDR3 protein comes from TCRdb applying MiXCR to the 5' RACE reads. The sample holds about 26,000 distinct CDR3 sequences, 4% to 4.5% seen once. The V and J ends lost 1 base and 6 bases respectively, with 7 bases between them. The germline V gene has CDR1 SEHNR and CDR2 FQNEAQ (reference sequence). This CDR3 has 13 amino acids. V and J are TRBV7-9 and TRBJ2-1; the D is unclear. Material for sequencing was whole blood. This clonotype was obtained from an adult who was a healthcare worker with PCR-confirmed SARS-CoV-2 infection or an uninfected control (not recorded which). The CDR3 sequence: CASSLGPANEQFF. CDR3 DNA: TGTGCCAGCAGCTTAGGACCCGCCAATGAGCAGTTCTTC.